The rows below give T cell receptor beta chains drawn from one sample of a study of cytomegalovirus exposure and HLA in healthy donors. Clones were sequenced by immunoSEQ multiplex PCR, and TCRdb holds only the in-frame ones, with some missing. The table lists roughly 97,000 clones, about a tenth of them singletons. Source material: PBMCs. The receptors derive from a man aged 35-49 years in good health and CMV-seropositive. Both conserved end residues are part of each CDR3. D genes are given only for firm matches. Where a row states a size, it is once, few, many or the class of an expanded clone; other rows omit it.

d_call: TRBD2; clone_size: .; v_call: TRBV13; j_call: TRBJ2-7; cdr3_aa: CASSLELAGGREQYF; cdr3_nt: TGTGCCAGCAGCTTAGAGCTAGCGGGAGGTCGGGAGCAGTACTTC
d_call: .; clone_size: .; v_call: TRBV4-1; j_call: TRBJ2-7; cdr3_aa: CASSQGGGGEQYF; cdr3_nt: TGCGCCAGCAGCCAAGGGGGAGGGGGCGAGCAGTACTTC
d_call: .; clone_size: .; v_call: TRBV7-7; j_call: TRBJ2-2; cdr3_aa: CASSLGLGGVVTGELFF; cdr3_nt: TGTGCTAGCAGCTTAGGACTCGGGGGAGTTGTCACCGGGGAGCTGTTTTTT
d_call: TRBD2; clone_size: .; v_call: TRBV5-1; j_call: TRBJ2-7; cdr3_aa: CASSPSGMNYEQYF; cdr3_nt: TGCGCCAGCAGCCCTAGCGGGATGAACTACGAGCAGTACTTC
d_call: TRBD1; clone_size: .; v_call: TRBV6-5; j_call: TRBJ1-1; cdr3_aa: CASSLPGQGTEAFF; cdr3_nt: TGTGCCAGCAGTTTGCCGGGACAGGGGACTGAAGCTTTCTTT
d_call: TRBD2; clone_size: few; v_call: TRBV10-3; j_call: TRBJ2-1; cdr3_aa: CASGAGGGYNEQFF; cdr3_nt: TGTGCCAGCGGCGCGGGAGGGGGCTACAATGAGCAGTTCTTC
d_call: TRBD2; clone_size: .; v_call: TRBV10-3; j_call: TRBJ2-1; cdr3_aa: CATRTSSYNEQFF; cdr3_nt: TGTGCCACCAGGACTAGCTCCTACAATGAGCAGTTCTTC
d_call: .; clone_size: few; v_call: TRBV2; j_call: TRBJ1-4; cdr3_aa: CASRAATNEKLFF; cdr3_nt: TGTGCCAGCAGGGCGGCAACTAATGAAAAACTGTTTTTT
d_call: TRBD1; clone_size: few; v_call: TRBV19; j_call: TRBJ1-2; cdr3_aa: CARTGVAGYTF; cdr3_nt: TGTGCCAGAACAGGGGTGGCGGGCTACACCTTC
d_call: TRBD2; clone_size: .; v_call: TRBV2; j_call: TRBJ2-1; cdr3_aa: CASSEPSGVYNEQFF; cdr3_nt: TGTGCCAGCAGTGAACCGAGCGGGGTCTACAATGAGCAGTTCTTC
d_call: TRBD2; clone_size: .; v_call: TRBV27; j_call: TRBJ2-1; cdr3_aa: CASSLGVAGGGNEQFF; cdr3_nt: TGTGCCAGCAGTTTAGGGGTAGCGGGAGGTGGAAATGAGCAGTTCTTC
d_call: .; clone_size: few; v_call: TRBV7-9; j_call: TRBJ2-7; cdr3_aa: CASSAPGGGEQYF; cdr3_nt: TGTGCCAGCAGCGCACCTGGGGGAGGCGAGCAGTACTTC
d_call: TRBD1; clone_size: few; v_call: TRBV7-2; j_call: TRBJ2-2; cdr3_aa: CASTGTVTGELFF; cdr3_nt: TGTGCCAGCACCGGGACAGTAACCGGGGAGCTGTTTTTT
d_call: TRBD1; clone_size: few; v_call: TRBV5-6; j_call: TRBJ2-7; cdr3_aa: CASSSGDRVQYF; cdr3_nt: TGTGCCAGCAGCTCAGGTGACAGGGTGCAGTACTTC
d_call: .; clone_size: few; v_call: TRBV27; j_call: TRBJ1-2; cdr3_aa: CASSLYQDYYGYTF; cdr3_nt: TGTGCCAGCAGTTTATATCAGGACTACTATGGCTACACCTTC
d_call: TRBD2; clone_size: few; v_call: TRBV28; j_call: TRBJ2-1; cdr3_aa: CASSNIGGTSSREQFF; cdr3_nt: TGTGCCAGCAGTAATATCGGTGGGACTAGCAGTCGTGAGCAGTTCTTC
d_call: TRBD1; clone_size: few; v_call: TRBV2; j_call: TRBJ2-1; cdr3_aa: CAVDRGSYNEQFF; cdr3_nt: TGTGCCGTAGACAGGGGCTCCTACAATGAGCAGTTCTTC
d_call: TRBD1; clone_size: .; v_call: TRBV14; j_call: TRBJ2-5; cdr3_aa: CASRGQGQETQYF; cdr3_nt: TGTGCCAGCAGAGGACAGGGACAAGAGACCCAGTACTTC
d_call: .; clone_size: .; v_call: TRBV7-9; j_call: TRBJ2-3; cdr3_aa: CASTAGADTQYF; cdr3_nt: TGTGCCAGCACCGCCGGGGCAGATACGCAGTATTTT
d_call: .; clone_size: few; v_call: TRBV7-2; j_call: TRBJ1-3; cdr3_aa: CASSSPGLSGNTIYF; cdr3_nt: TGTGCCAGCAGCTCTCCGGGACTCTCTGGAAACACCATATATTTT
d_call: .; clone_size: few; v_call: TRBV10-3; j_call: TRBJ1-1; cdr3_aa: CAISEKGENTEAFF; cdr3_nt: TGTGCCATCAGTGAGAAGGGAGAGAACACTGAAGCTTTCTTT
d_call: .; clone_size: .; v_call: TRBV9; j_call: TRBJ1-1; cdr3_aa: CASSKGGDTEAFF; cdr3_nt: TGTGCCAGCAGCAAGGGGGGGGACACTGAAGCTTTCTTT
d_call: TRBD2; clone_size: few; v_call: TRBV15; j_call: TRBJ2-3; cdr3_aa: CATSRGREVIDTQYF; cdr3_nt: TGTGCCACCAGCAGAGGGCGGGAGGTCATAGATACGCAGTATTTT
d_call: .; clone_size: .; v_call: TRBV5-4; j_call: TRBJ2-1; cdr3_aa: CASSHYGNEQFF; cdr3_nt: TGTGCCAGCAGCCATTACGGCAATGAGCAGTTCTTC
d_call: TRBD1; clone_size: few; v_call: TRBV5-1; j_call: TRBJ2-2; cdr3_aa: CASSLETGVGGELFF; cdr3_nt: TGCGCCAGCAGCTTGGAGACAGGGGTTGGCGGGGAGCTGTTTTTT
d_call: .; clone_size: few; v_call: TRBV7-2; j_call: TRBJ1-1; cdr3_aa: CASSFFGGETEAFF; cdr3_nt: TGTGCCAGCAGCTTCTTTGGAGGGGAAACTGAAGCTTTCTTT
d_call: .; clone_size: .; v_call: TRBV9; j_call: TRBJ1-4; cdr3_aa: CASSVEGSGGEYEKLFF; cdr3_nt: TGTGCCAGCAGCGTAGAGGGGTCCGGAGGGGAGTATGAAAAACTGTTTTTT